This TCR beta chain emerged from a study of CD8+CD57+ T cells in acquired aplastic anemia (dated by TCRdb to 2016 to 2019). Study-level background: Extracted DNA from sorted CD4+ and CD8+ cells averaged approximately 3 ug, ranging from about 0.19 to 30 ug. CD8+CD57+ expansion was defined as a frequency above the mean frequency observed in healthy subjects. The paper's findings and limits, for the study overall: Although some 28 CD8+ CDR3 sequences were shared by patients and controls, these sequences appeared highly expressed in patients and within the immunodominant clones of patients. Between patients and healthy controls, no significant difference in CD8+ Simpson's diversity was found (P=0.060).

Expansion of CD8+CD57+ cells had been shown by flow cytometry in the patients chosen for sequencing. Every patient had severe acquired aplastic anemia, diagnosed using the International Study of Aplastic Anemia and Agranulocytosis and Camitta criteria. At the time blood was sampled, none of the patients had received any therapy. The study deep-sequenced TCR repertoires of sorted CD4+ and CD8+ blood T cells from severe aplastic anemia patients and healthy subjects. In the USA, patient enrollment took place under clinicaltrials.gov protocols 00001620, 01623167, 00001397, 00071045, 00081523 and 00961064. Ficoll-Paque density gradient centrifugation was used to isolate peripheral blood mononuclear cells. CD4+ and CD8+ T cells were sorted by FACS or magnetic beads before DNA extraction. Regarding this clonotype: Its antigen has not been determined. No base quality information exists; no much larger clone differs at one position.

TCR beta VDJ combination and CDR3 sequence profiling used genomic DNA as the template. TCR repertoire sequencing was run on an Illumina HiSeq 2000. The paper's data handling went like this. TRBV/TRBJ rearrangement plots, CDR3 size and DJ length profiles, and Simpson's diversity index were used to assess repertoires. The most abundant DNA sequence in the deep sequencing data was defined as the immunodominant clone. CDR3 amino acid sequences were checked for sharing between subjects and were compared against published repertoires and the VDJdb database. TCRdb trimmed the raw reads at Q25, called clones with MiXCR and kept productive beta chains. Every entry covers one CDR3 protein and lists the most common genes and DNA from its rows. The V and J calls come from TCRdb's annotation, not from the publication. The sample has some 170,000 distinct CDR3 sequences on record, around 48% of them singletons. Jointly, the top ten make up over 0.95% of the sample.

In the germline V gene, CDR1 corresponds to MRHNA and CDR2 to SNTAGT. The CDR3 numbers 13 residues from cysteine through phenylalanine. Only the CDR3 region is kept as DNA, spanning 39 bases read in frame from base 1. Deletion took 8 bases off V and 3 bases off J, with a span of 10 bases between the germline ends. This receptor was identified in a human donor with aplastic anemia. This receptor chain uses TRBV6-4 and TRBJ1-4; D gene: possibly TRBD1, on 6 matching bases. Sequencing was performed on sorted CD4+, CD8+, or CD8+CD57+ T cells (not recorded which) from PBMCs. The nucleotide sequence is TGTGCCAGCGGGGGGGGGCCTAATGAAAAACTGTTTTTT. Its translation is CASGGGPNEKLFF.